This T cell receptor (beta chain) was sequenced in a study of OX40 agonist ivuxolimab in advanced cancers. Study in general: An anti-OX40 (CD134) antibody with agonistic activity, ivuxolimab, was administered to patients. The dose-escalation cohort had hepatocellular carcinoma, melanoma, renal cell or head and neck cancer. Study-level results: CD4+ and CD8+ T cells in blood underwent clonal expansion by week 6 at 0.1 to 3.0 mg/kg.

TCRdb's table, derived via immunoSEQ multiplex PCR, lists solely in-frame clones and lacks some. The sample lists tens of thousands of clones; around 89% were seen once. For this clone: Its target is not known.

Trimming stripped 5 bases from V and 3 bases from J, with 17 bases between. The CDR3 totals 15 residues. Germline-derived CDR1 and CDR2 are MDHEN and SYDVKM. The sample here was CD4+ or CD8+ T cells sorted from blood, taken in a trial of the OX40 agonist ivuxolimab. This clonotype originated in an adult with an advanced solid tumor such as melanoma, head and neck, liver or kidney cancer. The chain employs TRBV28 and TRBJ2-7; D is possibly TRBD1 or TRBD2 (7 bases each). CDR3 protein: CASSPYRGGHYEQYF. CDR3 bases: TGTGCCAGCAGTCCGTACAGGGGAGGGCACTACGAGCAGTACTTC.